Given below is one T cell receptor (beta chain) in context. This record comes from a study of blood T cell repertoires in COVID-19. Study overall: Collection of acute and convalescent COVID-19 samples took place in the United States, Italy and Spain. The analysed material was cDNA or gDNA that came from T cells, B-cell-depleted T cells, or PBMCs.

Original data processing: Estimates of nucleated cell counts were drawn from the amplification of reference gene primers. Here immunoSEQ multiplex PCR was the method, and the copy in TCRdb shows in-frame clones only, minus some. The DNA was the basis for D and trimming; V, J and clone size are from that table. Among 90,000 or so clones, around three quarters were seen once, and the ten largest hold 20% to 25%. CDR1 is ENHRY, CDR2 SYGVKD, per germline. V lost 8 bases and J lost 8; bases outside the gene matches: 7. The CDR3 runs 14 residues. Source material: peripheral blood. The clonotype originates from a woman aged 60-75 years in a cohort sampled during active or convalescent COVID-19. J is TRBJ2-3 and V is TRBV10-3; 13 bases map to TRBD2. In nucleotides, the CDR3 is TGTGCCATCCGGACTAGCGGGGGAACTGGTACGCAGTATTTT. Protein product: CAIRTSGGTGTQYF.